These 15 T cell receptor beta chains came from one sample sequenced in a study of blood T cell repertoires in COVID-19 (dated by TCRdb to 2020 to 2022). The library was built by means of the immunoSEQ multiplex PCR assay. TCRdb limited this immuneACCESS table to in-frame rearrangements with V and J called. A share of clones is missing; checked studies link under half to unresolved V genes, and the rest is unexplained. The sample includes 55,000 to 85,000 clones, with 81% observed a single time. The ten top clones hold roughly 0.83% of the sample. Material for sequencing was peripheral blood. The receptors stem from a woman aged 70-85 years with acute or convalescent COVID-19.

V is TRBV7-9 and J is TRBJ1-1; D uncertain. Trimming took off 3 bases at V and 4 bases at J, with 12 bases between the two ends. Germline assignment: CDR1 SEHNR and CDR2 FQNEAQ (reference sequence). This CDR3 has 14 amino acids. Here the CDR3 reads CASSFKGGGTEAFF. The CDR3 nucleotides read TGTGCCAGCAGCTTTAAGGGAGGAGGCACTGAAGCTTTCTTT.

The CDR3 nucleotides read TGTGCCAGCAGCTTCCGCCGGGACAGGGTAGGCACTGAAGCTTTCTTT. As protein: CASSFRRDRVGTEAFF. This chain joins TRBV7-8 and TRBJ1-1; 9 nucleotides align to TRBD1. The CDR3 totals 16 residues. Losses at the gene ends were 3 bases for V and 4 bases for J; bases not matched to a gene: 9. Germline V gene sequence: CDR1 SGHVS, CDR2 FQNEAQ.

This clone has more than one count but fewer than ten. CDR3 bases: TGCGCCAGCAGCTTGTGGCAGGGTATTGACACTGAAGCTTTCTTT. Its translation is CASSLWQGIDTEAFF. The chain recombines TRBV5-1 with TRBJ1-1, with a weak D call TRBD1 (5 bases). In germline, CDR1 is SGHRS, CDR2 YFSETQ. This CDR3 spans 15 amino acids. V was pared by 1 base and J by 3 bases, with 13 bases between.

V and J are TRBV18 and TRBJ2-5, with D tentatively TRBD2 (6 bases). CDR1 and CDR2 (germline): KGHSH, LQKENI. Trimming shortened V by 2 bases and J by 2 bases, and 21 bases separated the two germline ends. The CDR3 is 18 amino acids. CDR3 in amino acids: CASSPSILAQSGQETQYF. CDR3 bases: TGTGCCAGCTCACCAAGCATACTAGCACAGTCCGGACAAGAGACCCAGTACTTC.

The chain recombines TRBV24-1 with TRBJ1-5, with D possibly being TRBD1 (6 bases). Per germline, CDR1 KGHDR and CDR2 SFDVKD. CDR3 length: 14 residues. The CDR3 reads CAEGGSLSNQPQHF. CDR3 coding DNA: TGTGCTGAGGGGGGGTCGTTAAGCAATCAGCCCCAGCATTTT.

This clone showed up just a few times. V and J are TRBV30 and TRBJ2-7; tentative D call: TRBD2 (7 bases). Trimming left V 2 bases short and J 5 bases short, with 19 bases between. Germline CDR1 is GTSNPN and CDR2 is SVGIG (reference sequence). This CDR3 spans 15 amino acids. CDR3 loop: CAWSPGFPRGHEQYF. CDR3 bases: TGTGCCTGGAGTCCCGGTTTCCCGCGGGGGCACGAGCAGTACTTC.

The chain combines TRBV4-3 with TRBJ1-3; D is ambiguous. Germline V gives CDR1 LGHNA, CDR2 YSLEER. This CDR3 region has 18 residues. Trimming shortened V by 0 bases and J by 4 bases, and 19 bases separated the two germline ends. CDR3 region: CASSQDYRTTTIGNTIYF. In nucleotides, the CDR3 is TGCGCCAGCAGCCAAGATTACAGAACGACGACCATCGGAAACACCATATATTTT.

This clone was seen more than once but under ten times. The J gene is TRBJ1-4, the V gene TRBV5-8, with 7 bases matching TRBD1. Germline loops: CDR1 SGHTS, CDR2 YDEGEE. This CDR3 has 14 amino acids. J was trimmed by 7 bases and V by 0 bases; bases with no gene match: 3. The CDR3 coding sequence is TGTGCCAGCAGCTTGGGCAGGGGGAGTGAAAAACTGTTTTTT. This gives the protein CASSLGRGSEKLFF.

This chain links TRBV6-5 with TRBJ2-7; tentatively, D is TRBD2 (6 bases). CDR3 size: 12 residues. Germline CDR1 MNHEY, CDR2 SVGAGI. V lost 6 bases, J lost 5 bases, and 11 bases lay in between. CDR3 in amino acids: CASSNRGNEQYF. The DNA for the CDR3 is TGTGCCAGCAGCAACCGGGGGAACGAGCAGTACTTC.

CDR3 residues: CASRKTGLISNTEAFF. The DNA for the CDR3 is TGTGCCAGCAGAAAGACAGGGCTCATTTCCAACACTGAAGCTTTCTTT. The gene calls are TRBV2 and TRBJ1-1; 7 nucleotides match TRBD1. J lost 2 bases, V lost 6 bases, and 12 bases had no gene match. CDR3 length equals 16 residues. Germline CDR1 reads SNHLY; CDR2 reads FYNNEI.

The chain links TRBV7-3 to TRBJ2-2, with TRBD1 matching 8 bases. The V gene end was trimmed by 2 bases and the J gene end by 0 bases; junction bases not matched to a gene: 8. Germline V gene sequence: CDR1 SGHTA, CDR2 FQGTGA. This CDR3 region has 18 residues. The CDR3: CASSLGRGTGSNTGELFF. CDR3 DNA sequence: TGTGCCAGCAGCTTAGGAAGGGGGACAGGCTCGAACACCGGGGAGCTGTTTTTT.

This clone was detected a few times. This chain connects TRBV29-1 to TRBJ1-5; TRBD1 matches 10 bases. From germline, CDR1 is SQVTM and CDR2 ANQGSEA. There are 11 residues in the CDR3. V shed 6 bases and J 11 bases; nucleotides not matched to a gene: 4. The CDR3 bases are TGCAGCGTACGGACAGGGGGAACCCAGCATTTT. Encoded protein: CSVRTGGTQHF.

V usage is TRBV7-2 and J usage is TRBJ2-3, with 11 positions matching TRBD2. Germline CDR1 is SGHTA and CDR2 is FQGNSA. This CDR3 contains 15 residues. Trimming cost V 5 bases and J 4 bases; bases outside gene matches: 5. The CDR3 protein is CASSKTSGSADTQYF. The CDR3, as DNA: TGTGCCAGCAGCAAAACTAGCGGGAGCGCAGATACGCAGTATTTT.

This clone occurred once. This rearrangement joins TRBV28 to TRBJ2-5; D gene unclear. Germline loops: CDR1 MDHEN, CDR2 SYDVKM. V was clipped by 2 bases and J by 5 bases, with 3 bases between them. The CDR3 contains 11 residues. CDR3 coding DNA: TGTGCCAGCAGTTTACAGGAGACCCAGTACTTC. Amino acids: CASSLQETQYF.

V is TRBV20-1 and J is TRBJ2-7; D is unclear. The V and J ends lost 5 bases and 3 bases respectively, with 8 bases between them. This CDR3 contains 11 residues. CDR1 and CDR2 (germline): DFQATT, SNEGSKA (reference sequence). The CDR3 spells CSAESLYEQYF. The CDR3 DNA follows: TGCAGTGCTGAGAGCCTCTACGAGCAGTACTTC.